The 16 T cell receptor beta chains presented below share a single source sample, sequenced in a study of molecular identifiers for immune sequencing clone quantification. TCRdb reprocessed the PCR reads with MiXCR, giving one entry per CDR3 protein. The sample consists of under 650,000 distinct CDR3 sequences, 20% of them appearing once. What was sequenced was naive CD8+ T cells from blood, with Jurkat cell RNA spiked in. Subset indicated: FACS-sorted CD8+CD4-CCR7+CD45RA+ naive T cells. These receptors were taken from a human donor in good health. Some libraries in this study had Jurkat cell RNA spiked in.

This clonotype was seen many times. The chain has TRBV20-1 and TRBJ1-1; D uncertain. CDR3 length equals 12 residues. Germline V gene lookup returns CDR1 DFQATT and CDR2 SNEGSKA (reference sequence). V lost 3 bases, J lost 0 bases, and 5 bases lay in between. The CDR3: CSASDLNTEAFF. For the CDR3, the DNA is TGCAGTGCTAGTGACCTGAACACTGAAGCTTTCTTT.

This clonotype has at least ten counts. The chain uses TRBV2 and TRBJ2-3; 7 positions agree with TRBD1. Unmatched junction bases numbered 13, after V lost 8 bases and J lost 5 bases. The CDR3 is 15 residues long. Germline V gene sequence: CDR1 SNHLY, CDR2 FYNNEI. This CDR3 is CASAFAKTGEDTQYF. CDR3 coding DNA: TGTGCCAGCGCTTTCGCCAAAACAGGGGAAGATACGCAGTATTTT.

This clonotype was recorded many times. This rearrangement joins TRBV29-1 to TRBJ2-1; D remains unclear. CDR3 length: 16 amino acids. The V gene's germline CDR1 is SQVTM and CDR2 ANQGSEA. Between the trimmed V and J ends, which lost 2 bases and 1 base, there was a span of 15 bases. The CDR3 region is CSVEIGPMRSYNEQFF. CDR3 sequence (DNA): TGCAGCGTTGAAATTGGCCCAATGAGGTCCTACAATGAGCAGTTCTTC.

This chain connects TRBV7-6 to TRBJ2-2, with D maybe TRBD1 (7 bases). Trimming shortened V by 5 bases and J by 3 bases, and 22 bases separated the two germline ends. Germline CDR1 SGHVS, CDR2 FNYEAQ. The CDR3 spans 18 residues. In DNA form, the CDR3 reads TGTGCCAGCAGCCGGTTTGCGGGACAGTTCGCGGACACCGGGGAGCTGTTTTTT. Amino acids: CASSRFAGQFADTGELFF.

This clonotype occurred many times. The chain joins TRBV20-1 to TRBJ2-7; D gene uncertain. Deletions cut 0 bases from V and 7 bases from J, with 7 bases between. Germline CDR1 reads DFQATT; CDR2 reads SNEGSKA (reference sequence). The CDR3 loop spans 11 amino acids. The CDR3: CSARDQPEQYF. The CDR3 coding sequence is TGCAGTGCTAGAGATCAACCGGAGCAGTACTTC.

This clonotype was seen many times. J is TRBJ2-7 and V is TRBV12-3 or TRBV12-4, with TRBD2 identical over 14 bases. The CDR3 covers 15 residues. The J segment lost 2 bases and the V segment lost 5 bases, leaving 2 bases of the junction unmatched. The CDR3 sequence: CASSGTSGSPYEQYF. CDR3 DNA sequence: TGTGCCAGCAGTGGGACTAGCGGGAGTCCCTACGAGCAGTACTTC.

This clonotype was seen ten or more times. The genes are TRBV20-1 and TRBJ2-5; TRBD2 aligns across 8 bases. The germline CDR1 and CDR2 sequences are DFQATT and SNEGSKA (reference sequence). V lost 2 bases, J lost 0 bases, and 8 bases stayed unmatched. This CDR3 contains 16 residues. The CDR3 nucleotides read TGCAGTGCTAGACATCACAGCGGGGGTTACCAAGAGACCCAGTACTTC. Protein product: CSARHHSGGYQETQYF.

In this sample, this clonotype turned up many times. The V gene is TRBV2, the J gene TRBJ1-4; no clear D gene. The germline V and J ends were trimmed by 2 bases and 5 bases, with 9 bases remaining between them. Germline V lookup: CDR1 SNHLY, CDR2 FYNNEI. The CDR3 spans 14 residues. CDR3 sequence reads: CASSERALNEKLFF. CDR3 coding DNA: TGTGCCAGCAGTGAAAGGGCCTTGAATGAAAAACTGTTTTTT.

V gene TRBV7-9 combines with J gene TRBJ2-7; tentatively, D is TRBD1 (6 bases). In germline, CDR1 is SEHNR, CDR2 FQNEAQ (reference sequence). V was shortened by 4 bases and J by 0 bases, with 16 bases between the two germline ends. This CDR3 spans 16 amino acids. CDR3 region: CASSSNGGESSYEQYF. CDR3 sequence (DNA): TGTGCCAGCAGCTCGAATGGGGGCGAAAGCTCCTACGAGCAGTACTTC.

This rearrangement joins TRBV29-1 to TRBJ2-1; a weak D match, TRBD1 (5 bases). V lost 4 bases to trimming and J lost 3 bases, with 7 bases between them. The CDR3 totals 12 residues. Germline lookup yields CDR1 SQVTM and CDR2 ANQGSEA. DNA of the CDR3: TGCAGCGTTGTCGACAGCTACAATGAGCAGTTCTTC. Translation gives CSVVDSYNEQFF.

This clonotype appeared many times. The V and J genes are TRBV5-6 and TRBJ2-5, with 10 bases aligning to TRBD2. Trimming removed 10 bases from V and 1 base from J; junction bases left unmatched: 4. Germline V gives CDR1 SGHDT, CDR2 YYEEEE. The CDR3 contains 13 residues. The CDR3, as DNA: TGTGCCGGCGGGACTAGCGTCCAAGAGACCCAGTACTTC. Translation: CAGGTSVQETQYF.

This clonotype was counted a few times. V gene TRBV19 combines with J gene TRBJ2-1; TRBD1 matches 9 bases. The CDR3 loop spans 15 amino acids. Trimming took 7 bases from V and 1 from J; bases not matched to a gene: 5. CDR1 LNHDA and CDR2 SQIVND come from the germline V gene (reference sequence). CDR3 sequence (DNA): TGTGCCAGTACCACGACAGGGGGTTCCTACAATGAGCAGTTCTTC. It translates to CASTTTGGSYNEQFF.

The rearrangement uses TRBV6-2 or TRBV6-3 and TRBJ2-2, with TRBD2 matching over 9 bases. Germline CDR1 is MNHEY and CDR2 is SVGEGT. The V and J ends lost 2 bases and 5 bases, in that order; junction bases with no gene match: 12. This CDR3 is built from 18 residues. The CDR3 coding sequence is TGTGCCAGCAGTTACGAGGGAAGCGGGGGGATTCGGACCGGGGAGCTGTTTTTT. The encoded protein is CASSYEGSGGIRTGELFF.

As concerns this clonotype: One junction end disagrees with the germline gene, perhaps due to a read error. The genes are TRBV4-3 and TRBJ2-1, with TRBD2 matching over 9 bases. This CDR3 spans 16 amino acids. Germline loops: CDR1 LGHNA, CDR2 YSLEER. The CDR3 sequence: CASSPQGLASYSELFF. In nucleotides, the CDR3 is TGCGCCAGCAGCCCCCAAGGACTAGCGTCCTACAGTGAGCTGTTCTTC.

The rearrangement links TRBV6-4 to TRBJ2-7; D is ambiguous. The germline CDR1 and CDR2 sequences are MRHNA and SNTAGT. This CDR3 spans 14 amino acids. V gave up 4 bases and J gave up 2 bases, with 12 bases separating them. CDR3 loop: CASSVLVSTYEQYF. CDR3 nucleotides: TGTGCCAGCAGTGTCCTGGTCAGTACCTACGAGCAGTACTTC.

For the CDR3, the DNA is TGTGCCAGTACCCCCGAGGGACAGGGTGGCAAAAACATTCAGTACTTC. Its protein product is CASTPEGQGGKNIQYF. The chain is built from TRBV19 and TRBJ2-4; TRBD1 agrees at 9 bases. The CDR3 has 16 amino acids. Trimming removed 7 bases from V and 3 bases from J; junction bases left unmatched: 10. CDR1 LNHDA and CDR2 SQIVND come from the germline V gene (reference sequence). Full variable domain (rest looked up from reference TRBV19 and TRBJ2-4): DGGITQSPKYLFRKEGQNVTLSCEQNLNHDAMYWYRQDPGQGLRLIYYSQIVNDFQKGDIAEGYSVSREKKESFPLTVTSAQKNPTAFYLCASTPEGQGGKNIQYFGAGTRLSVL.